Here is one T cell receptor beta chain with its context. This receptor's antigen is unknown. No much larger clone is present one base from it, and per-base qualities are unavailable. The method was the immunoSEQ multiplex PCR assay. TCRdb retrieved this table from immuneACCESS and kept in-frame rearrangements only. Not all clones are present; in checked studies, unresolved V genes account for under half, and no reason is known for the remainder. The sample table contains about 160,000 clones; only one count was recorded for roughly 90% of them. Clones ranked in the top ten supply about 0.64% of the sample. V and J lose 1 base and 0 bases, and a span of 14 bases separates them. CDR1 and CDR2 (SGHDT, YYEEEE) derive from the germline V gene. Its CDR3 holds 17 amino acids, cysteine through phenylalanine. The DNA shown is the 51-base CDR3, in frame from base 1. The sample belongs to a study of control samples from healthy donors and cancer patients (dated by TCRdb to 2019 to 2021).

The sequencing sample was made of blood. The sequence joins TRBV5-6 to TRBJ1-3, with no reliable assignment of the D segment. This TCR came from a young woman in good health. The CDR3 sequence is CASSLSRAGSSGNTIYF. The sequence in DNA is TGTGCCAGCAGCTTGAGTAGGGCAGGAAGCTCTGGAAACACCATATATTTT.